The 8 T cell receptor beta chains reported below all come from one sample, sequenced in a study of CD8+CD57+ T cells in acquired aplastic anemia. Genomic DNA acted as the template from which TCR beta VDJ combination and CDR3 sequence profiling were carried out. Using its own MiXCR run on the reads, TCRdb lists one record per CDR3 protein. This table has about 170,000 distinct CDR3 sequences, approximately 44% appearing once. Sequencing was carried out using sorted CD4+, CD8+, or CD8+CD57+ T cells (not recorded which) from PBMCs. The receptors originated from a human donor in good health.

This clonotype has a count of ten or more. The rearrangement uses TRBV5-1 and TRBJ1-1; 7 nucleotides align to TRBD1. V shed 0 bases, J shed 5 bases, and the junction held 4 bases outside the gene matches. The CDR3 contains 14 residues. Germline loops: CDR1 SGHRS, CDR2 YFSETQ. CDR3 sequence: CASSLEQGRTEAFF. As DNA, the CDR3 is TGCGCCAGCAGCTTGGAACAGGGGAGGACTGAAGCTTTCTTT.

This clonotype has a count of ten or more. The J gene is TRBJ2-7, the V gene TRBV11-1; D tentatively reads TRBD1 or TRBD2 (6 bases each). Looked up from germline, CDR1 is SGHAT and CDR2 is FQDESV (reference sequence). Trimming removed 3 bases from V and 1 base from J, with 16 bases in between. The CDR3 extends over 16 amino acids. The CDR3 coding sequence is TGTGCCAGCAGCTTCCCGATGACGGGGGCTTCCTACGAGCAGTACTTC. Amino acids: CASSFPMTGASYEQYF.

At least ten counts were recorded for this clonotype. The chain employs TRBV5-5 and TRBJ1-3; D uncertain. V was shortened by 1 base and J by 0 bases, with 14 bases between the two germline ends. Germline assignment: CDR1 SGHKS and CDR2 YYEKEE (reference sequence). The CDR3 is made up of 17 amino acids. The chain's CDR3 is CASSLKLERLSGNTIYF. The CDR3 DNA reads as TGTGCCAGCAGCTTGAAATTGGAACGGCTCTCTGGAAACACCATATATTTT.

Many counts were recorded for this clonotype. This chain connects TRBV2 to TRBJ2-7, with D unresolved. Germline loops: CDR1 SNHLY, CDR2 FYNNEI. The CDR3 has 15 amino acids. Between the trimmed V and J ends, which lost 3 bases and 4 bases, there was a span of 16 bases. The CDR3 sequence is CASSEAASVRYEQYF. CDR3 nucleotides: TGTGCCAGCAGTGAGGCAGCGTCAGTTCGGTACGAGCAGTACTTC.

This clonotype was counted many times. This chain joins TRBV5-1 and TRBJ2-1; a possible D gene is TRBD2 (5 bases). This CDR3 is 15 amino acids long. CDR1 and CDR2 from the germline V gene are SGHRS and YFSETQ. V gave up 0 bases and J gave up 4 bases, with 11 bases separating them. CDR3 DNA sequence: TGCGCCAGCAGCTTGGTAGCGACCGTGTACAATGAGCAGTTCTTC. As protein: CASSLVATVYNEQFF.

The table lists this clonotype with many counts. The gene calls are TRBV11-3 and TRBJ2-7; D perhaps matches TRBD2 (5 bases). The germline gives CDR1 SGHNT, CDR2 YENEEA. Trimming stripped 5 bases from V and 2 bases from J, with 13 bases between. CDR3 length: 14 amino acids. The CDR3 DNA follows: TGTGCCAGCAGCCCAGCGGAGCGGCCCTACGAGCAGTACTTC. This sequence encodes CASSPAERPYEQYF.

This clonotype was detected many times. The chain joins TRBV10-3 to TRBJ2-7; 9 positions agree with TRBD1. CDR3 length: 15 amino acids. Unmatched junction bases numbered 6, after V lost 6 bases and J lost 0 bases. Germline CDR1 is ENHRY and CDR2 is SYGVKD. CDR3 coding DNA: TGTGCCATCAGCAAAACAGGGGGCACCTCCTACGAGCAGTACTTC. This codes for CAISKTGGTSYEQYF.

This sequence joins TRBV15 and TRBJ1-5; 7 positions match TRBD1. Germline V gene sequence: CDR1 LNHNV, CDR2 YYDKDF (reference sequence). The CDR3 extends over 14 amino acids. V was clipped by 1 base and J by 9 bases; unmatched bases: 6. CDR3 sequence: CATSRGQGVLPQHF. The CDR3, as DNA: TGTGCCACCAGCAGAGGACAGGGAGTCTTGCCCCAGCATTTT.